The rows below give T cell receptor beta chains drawn from one sample of a study of radiation and T cells in renal cell carcinoma. Assay used: immunoSEQ multiplex PCR; TCRdb lists only in-frame clones, some missing. Altogether tens of thousands of clones are present, 80% being singletons, with the ten largest covering 25% to 30%. The sample consisted of blood, taken from a patient whose treatment included radiotherapy and nephrectomy. These receptors were collected from a woman between 70 and 85 years old with renal cell carcinoma. CDR3s include the opening cysteine and the closing phenylalanine or tryptophan. A D gene is named only where the DNA matches it firmly. Size values are once, few and many counts, or a class for expanded clones, and some rows have none.

abundance: NA; v_gene: TRBV14; j_gene: TRBJ2-7; d_gene: TRBD1; CDR3nt: TGTGCCAGCAGCCAGGGCCGGACAGGGGGCTTGCGCGAGCAGTACTTC; CDR3aa: CASSQGRTGGLREQYF
abundance: NA; v_gene: TRBV5-1; j_gene: TRBJ1-2; d_gene: NA; CDR3nt: TGCGCCAGCAGCATTGGGACGGACCCCTACTATGGCTACACCTTC; CDR3aa: CASSIGTDPYYGYTF
abundance: NA; v_gene: TRBV9; j_gene: TRBJ2-1; d_gene: TRBD2; CDR3nt: TGTGCCAGCAGCGTAAGGGCGGCTAGCGGGGCCCCCTACAGTGAGCAGTTCTTC; CDR3aa: CASSVRAASGAPYSEQFF
abundance: NA; v_gene: TRBV23-1; j_gene: TRBJ2-1; d_gene: TRBD2; CDR3nt: TGCGCCAGCAGTCAATCGCGGCTAGCGGGAGTACTTGCCTACAATGAGCAGTTCTTC; CDR3aa: CASSQSRLAGVLAYNEQFF
abundance: once; v_gene: TRBV6-5; j_gene: TRBJ2-7; d_gene: TRBD1; CDR3nt: TGTGCCAGCAGCAGCGACAGGGCCAACGAGCAGTACTTC; CDR3aa: CASSSDRANEQYF
abundance: NA; v_gene: TRBV19; j_gene: TRBJ2-6; d_gene: NA; CDR3nt: TGTGCCACCGGGATCTCTGGGGCCAACGTCCTGACTTTC; CDR3aa: CATGISGANVLTF
abundance: NA; v_gene: TRBV30; j_gene: TRBJ2-7; d_gene: NA; CDR3nt: TGTGCCTGGAGTGGGCAGGGCTACGAGCAGTACTTC; CDR3aa: CAWSGQGYEQYF
abundance: few; v_gene: TRBV6-1; j_gene: TRBJ1-2; d_gene: TRBD1; CDR3nt: TGTGCCAGCAGTGAATCGGCAGGGGGCGATGGCTACACCTTC; CDR3aa: CASSESAGGDGYTF
abundance: NA; v_gene: TRBV7-2; j_gene: TRBJ1-2; d_gene: NA; CDR3nt: TGTGCCAGCAGCCCAACGGGGGGGGGTGAGCTTACCTATGGCTACACCTTC; CDR3aa: CASSPTGGGELTYGYTF
abundance: NA; v_gene: TRBV4-2; j_gene: TRBJ1-3; d_gene: NA; CDR3nt: TGTGCCAGCAGCCAAGATTCCTCTGGAAACACCATATATTTT; CDR3aa: CASSQDSSGNTIYF
abundance: once; v_gene: TRBV4-2; j_gene: TRBJ2-7; d_gene: NA; CDR3nt: TGTGCCAGCAGCCAACAAGGGGGGGGCGAGCAGTACTTC; CDR3aa: CASSQQGGGEQYF
abundance: many; v_gene: TRBV5-1; j_gene: TRBJ1-6; d_gene: NA; CDR3nt: TGCGCCAGCAGCTTGGGGCCTGGTAATTCACCCCTCCACTTT; CDR3aa: CASSLGPGNSPLHF
abundance: NA; v_gene: TRBV5-1; j_gene: TRBJ2-5; d_gene: NA; CDR3nt: TGCGCCAGCAGGTCCGGAACCGGGGGAGAGACCCAGTACTTC; CDR3aa: CASRSGTGGETQYF
abundance: NA; v_gene: TRBV6-1; j_gene: TRBJ2-7; d_gene: TRBD2; CDR3nt: TGTGCCAGCAGTGAAAGGAGGGAGGGAAAGCAGTACTTC; CDR3aa: CASSERREGKQYF
abundance: NA; v_gene: TRBV23-1; j_gene: TRBJ2-3; d_gene: NA; CDR3nt: TGCGCCAGCAGTCACTGGAAAATCACAGATACGCAGTATTTT; CDR3aa: CASSHWKITDTQYF
abundance: NA; v_gene: TRBV18; j_gene: TRBJ2-1; d_gene: TRBD2; CDR3nt: TGTGCCAGCTCACCAGGGCGGGAGGCATATTATGAGCAGTTCTTC; CDR3aa: CASSPGREAYYEQFF
abundance: NA; v_gene: TRBV19; j_gene: TRBJ2-7; d_gene: TRBD2; CDR3nt: TGTGCCAGTAGTACGGCTAGCGGACCCTGGGCAACCTACGAGCAGTACTTC; CDR3aa: CASSTASGPWATYEQYF
abundance: NA; v_gene: TRBV6-1; j_gene: TRBJ1-2; d_gene: NA; CDR3nt: TGTGCCAGCAGTCCCCGGGACAATCTATATGGCTACACCTTC; CDR3aa: CASSPRDNLYGYTF
abundance: once; v_gene: TRBV6-5; j_gene: TRBJ1-1; d_gene: NA; CDR3nt: TGTGCCAGCAGACTGGGACAACAGAACACTGAAGCTTTCTTT; CDR3aa: CASRLGQQNTEAFF
abundance: NA; v_gene: TRBV4-1; j_gene: TRBJ1-4; d_gene: TRBD1; CDR3nt: TGCGCCAGCAGCCTAGGACAGGAACGTGAAAAACTGTTTTTT; CDR3aa: CASSLGQEREKLFF
abundance: NA; v_gene: TRBV25-1; j_gene: TRBJ2-5; d_gene: TRBD2; CDR3nt: TGTGCCAGCCGGACTAGCGGGAGTGGGGAGACCCAGTACTTC; CDR3aa: CASRTSGSGETQYF
abundance: NA; v_gene: TRBV19; j_gene: TRBJ1-2; d_gene: TRBD1; CDR3nt: TGTGCCAGTAGTATGCGGGGACAGAACTATGGCTACACCTTC; CDR3aa: CASSMRGQNYGYTF
abundance: NA; v_gene: TRBV5-8; j_gene: TRBJ2-7; d_gene: NA; CDR3nt: TGTGCCAGCAGCTTGGGGGTCGACTACTCCTACGAGCAGTACTTC; CDR3aa: CASSLGVDYSYEQYF
abundance: NA; v_gene: TRBV2; j_gene: TRBJ2-2; d_gene: TRBD1; CDR3nt: TGTGCCAGCAGACCACAGGGGGCGGGTACCGGGGAGCTGTTTTTT; CDR3aa: CASRPQGAGTGELFF
abundance: NA; v_gene: TRBV5-1; j_gene: TRBJ1-1; d_gene: TRBD1; CDR3nt: TGCGCCAGCAGCCCAATGGGACAGGGCGTAAACACTGAAGCTTTCTTT; CDR3aa: CASSPMGQGVNTEAFF
abundance: NA; v_gene: TRBV5-4; j_gene: TRBJ2-3; d_gene: NA; CDR3nt: TGTGCCAGCAGCTTAAGGGGCACAGATACGCAGTATTTT; CDR3aa: CASSLRGTDTQYF
abundance: few; v_gene: TRBV9; j_gene: TRBJ1-1; d_gene: NA; CDR3nt: TGTGCCAGCAGCCTCGCCAGGGAGTCTGAAGCTTTCTTT; CDR3aa: CASSLARESEAFF
abundance: NA; v_gene: TRBV18; j_gene: TRBJ1-1; d_gene: NA; CDR3nt: TGTGCCAGCTCAGGGGACGAGAACACTGAAGCTTTCTTT; CDR3aa: CASSGDENTEAFF
abundance: NA; v_gene: TRBV4-1; j_gene: TRBJ2-6; d_gene: NA; CDR3nt: TGCGCCAGCAGTCTATCTTCAGGGAACTTCTACTCTGGGGCCAACGTCCTGACTTTC; CDR3aa: CASSLSSGNFYSGANVLTF
abundance: NA; v_gene: TRBV7-9; j_gene: TRBJ2-1; d_gene: NA; CDR3nt: TGTGCCAGCAGCCCCGCAGCGGGTTATGAGCAGTTCTTC; CDR3aa: CASSPAAGYEQFF
abundance: NA; v_gene: TRBV10-1; j_gene: TRBJ2-2; d_gene: TRBD2; CDR3nt: TGCGCCAGCAGAGCCGGGACTAGCGGGAGGGAGAACACCGGGGAGCTGTTTTTT; CDR3aa: CASRAGTSGRENTGELFF
abundance: NA; v_gene: TRBV2; j_gene: TRBJ2-1; d_gene: NA; CDR3nt: TGTGCCACGGGGACGGGCGATAGCGTGGCCTCCTACAATGAGCAGTTCTTC; CDR3aa: CATGTGDSVASYNEQFF
abundance: NA; v_gene: TRBV10-3; j_gene: TRBJ1-1; d_gene: TRBD1; CDR3nt: TGTGCCATCAGTGGGGGACAGGGGGCATCGGGGACTGAAGCTTTCTTT; CDR3aa: CAISGGQGASGTEAFF
abundance: NA; v_gene: TRBV7-2; j_gene: TRBJ2-7; d_gene: NA; CDR3nt: TGTGCCAGCAGCTATGTTGCGGACAGCCGATACTACGAGCAGTACTTC; CDR3aa: CASSYVADSRYYEQYF
abundance: NA; v_gene: TRBV11-2; j_gene: TRBJ2-1; d_gene: NA; CDR3nt: TGTGCCAGCAGCAAAGGGACGGGGTCCTACAATGAGCAGTTCTTC; CDR3aa: CASSKGTGSYNEQFF
abundance: NA; v_gene: TRBV4-1; j_gene: TRBJ2-5; d_gene: NA; CDR3nt: TGCGCCAGCAGCCCCATGGAGACAGAGACCCAGTACTTC; CDR3aa: CASSPMETETQYF
abundance: NA; v_gene: TRBV5-5; j_gene: TRBJ2-5; d_gene: TRBD1; CDR3nt: TGTGCCAGCAGCTTGGCCGAGGGACAGGTCGCGACCCAGTACTTC; CDR3aa: CASSLAEGQVATQYF
abundance: NA; v_gene: TRBV19; j_gene: TRBJ1-5; d_gene: TRBD1; CDR3nt: TGTGCCAGTAAAGGAGGACAGGGGGGCAATCAGCCCCAGCATTTT; CDR3aa: CASKGGQGGNQPQHF
abundance: NA; v_gene: TRBV20-1; j_gene: TRBJ2-7; d_gene: NA; CDR3nt: TGCAGTGCTAGTTTCGGGTACGAGCAGTACTTC; CDR3aa: CSASFGYEQYF
abundance: many; v_gene: TRBV25-1; j_gene: TRBJ1-2; d_gene: NA; CDR3nt: TGTGCCAGCAGCGAAGTCGGTTCTTACTATGGCTACACCTTC; CDR3aa: CASSEVGSYYGYTF
abundance: few; v_gene: TRBV28; j_gene: TRBJ1-4; d_gene: NA; CDR3nt: TGTGCCAGCAGGGGGGCTTCTAATGAAAAACTGTTTTTT; CDR3aa: CASRGASNEKLFF
abundance: NA; v_gene: TRBV10-3; j_gene: TRBJ2-3; d_gene: NA; CDR3nt: TGTGCCATCAGAAGTCTGGGTAGCACAGATACGCAGTATTTT; CDR3aa: CAIRSLGSTDTQYF
abundance: NA; v_gene: TRBV14; j_gene: TRBJ1-2; d_gene: TRBD1; CDR3nt: TGTGCCAGCAGCCAAGGGCACCGTGGCAGGGGGAACTATGGCTACACCTTC; CDR3aa: CASSQGHRGRGNYGYTF
abundance: NA; v_gene: TRBV6-5; j_gene: TRBJ1-2; d_gene: NA; CDR3nt: TGTGCCAGCAGTACAGGAGCACTAGCTAACTATGGCTACACCTTC; CDR3aa: CASSTGALANYGYTF